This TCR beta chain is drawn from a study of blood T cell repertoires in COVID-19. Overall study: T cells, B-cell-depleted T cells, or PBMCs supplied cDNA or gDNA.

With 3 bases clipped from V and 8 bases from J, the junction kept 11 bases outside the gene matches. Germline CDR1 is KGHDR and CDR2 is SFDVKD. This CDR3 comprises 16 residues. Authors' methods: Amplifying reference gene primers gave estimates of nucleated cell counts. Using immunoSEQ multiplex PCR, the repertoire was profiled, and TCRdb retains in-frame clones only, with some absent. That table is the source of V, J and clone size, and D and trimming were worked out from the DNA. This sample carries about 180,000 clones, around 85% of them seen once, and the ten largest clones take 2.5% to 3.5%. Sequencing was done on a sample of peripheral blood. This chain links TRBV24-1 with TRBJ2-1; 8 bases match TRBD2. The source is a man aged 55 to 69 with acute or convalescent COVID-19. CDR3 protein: CATSDRLAGHGDEQFF. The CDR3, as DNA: TGTGCCACCAGTGATCGTCTAGCGGGCCATGGGGATGAGCAGTTCTTC.